These 16 T cell receptor beta chains were all obtained from the same sample, sequenced in a study of blood T cell repertoires in COVID-19. Method: immunoSEQ multiplex PCR; TCRdb's copy keeps in-frame clones and lacks some. The profile shows 65,000 to 75,000 clones, around 78% of them singletons. Sequencing was performed on peripheral blood. The source of these receptors is a human donor in a cohort sampled during active COVID-19.

This clone was seen a few times. This chain joins TRBV6-6 and TRBJ1-2; D may be TRBD1 (6 bases). Trimming took 7 bases from V and 0 from J, leaving 15 bases between them. Germline values: CDR1 MNHNY, CDR2 SVGAGI (reference sequence). The CDR3 length is 15 residues. Here the CDR3 reads CASNIGGATNYGYTF. For the CDR3, the DNA is TGTGCCAGCAACATAGGGGGTGCCACTAACTATGGCTACACCTTC.

The V call is TRBV6-5, the J call TRBJ1-2; D is unclear. The length of the CDR3 is 11 residues. Germline V gene lookup returns CDR1 MNHEY and CDR2 SVGAGI. V gave up 7 bases and J gave up 8 bases, with 11 bases separating them. Here the CDR3 reads CASTGGLGYTF. For the CDR3, the DNA is TGTGCCAGCACCGGAGGTTTAGGCTACACCTTC.

The chain combines TRBV5-1 with TRBJ2-1; 7 nucleotides match TRBD2. Germline CDR1 is SGHRS and CDR2 is YFSETQ. The CDR3 loop spans 16 amino acids. The V and J ends lost 5 bases and 0 bases, in that order; junction bases with no gene match: 8. CDR3 amino acids: CASRLVGGSSYNEQFF. The DNA of the CDR3 is TGCGCCAGCAGACTGGTGGGCGGGAGCTCCTACAATGAGCAGTTCTTC. The variable domain in full, with the rest retrieved from reference TRBV5-1 and TRBJ2-1, is KAGVTQTPRYLIKTRGQQVTLSCSPISGHRSVSWYQQTPGQGLQFLFEYFSETQRNKGNFPGRFSGRQFSNSRSEMNVSTLELGDSALYLCASRLVGGSSYNEQFFGPGTRLTVL.

The chain employs TRBV28 and TRBJ2-7; 8 nucleotides line up with TRBD2. Germline values: CDR1 MDHEN, CDR2 SYDVKM. CDR3 size: 13 residues. V was clipped by 3 bases and J by 6 bases; unmatched bases: 4. The CDR3: CASSLAGGGEQYF. In DNA, the CDR3 is TGTGCCAGCAGTTTGGCGGGAGGAGGCGAGCAGTACTTC.

In this sample, this clone turned up once. The rearrangement uses TRBV10-3 and TRBJ2-1; possible D gene TRBD2, 5 bases. V lost 3 bases and J lost 0, with 6 bases in between. CDR3 length equals 14 residues. Germline V gene lookup returns CDR1 ENHRY and CDR2 SYGVKD. In nucleotides, the CDR3 is TGTGCCATCAGTGAAACTAGCTCCTACAATGAGCAGTTCTTC. Translated: CAISETSSYNEQFF.

The gene calls are TRBV7-2 and TRBJ1-1, with 11 bases identical to TRBD1. The junction had 14 bases not matched to a gene; V was cut back by 5 bases and J by 12 bases. This CDR3 spans 15 amino acids. The germline V gene has CDR1 SGHTA and CDR2 FQGNSA. The CDR3 DNA reads as TGTGCCAGCAGCCCTAGCCATTGGACAGGGGGCTCGTCTTTCTTT. Amino acids: CASSPSHWTGGSSFF.

In this sample, this clone turned up a few times. The chain couples TRBV4-2 to TRBJ1-4; TRBD1 matches 7 bases. CDR1 LGHNA and CDR2 YNFKEQ come from the germline V gene. V lost 4 bases, J lost 5 bases, and 7 bases stayed unmatched. The CDR3 runs 15 residues. CDR3 nucleotides: TGTGCCAGCAGCCGTGCGAGACAGGGAAATGAAAAACTGTTTTTT. Its translation is CASSRARQGNEKLFF.

This chain connects TRBV10-3 to TRBJ2-5, with D possibly being TRBD2 (6 bases). The CDR3 has 14 amino acids. Between the trimmed V and J ends, which lost 4 bases and 4 bases, there was a span of 13 bases. The germline gives CDR1 ENHRY, CDR2 SYGVKD. The chain's CDR3 is CAISAGDQGETQYF. DNA of the CDR3: TGTGCCATCAGTGCGGGGGACCAGGGAGAGACCCAGTACTTC.

V usage is TRBV7-2 and J usage is TRBJ1-2, with unresolved D. V was trimmed by 5 bases and J by 3 bases, leaving 13 bases between them. The CDR3 extends over 14 amino acids. Germline V gene lookup returns CDR1 SGHTA and CDR2 FQGNSA. CDR3 bases: TGTGCCAGCAGCCCAGAGGTCGGGTACTATGGCTACACCTTC. Translating it yields CASSPEVGYYGYTF.

The chain recombines TRBV4-1 with TRBJ1-2; a weak D match, TRBD1 (6 bases). The ends were cut back, 2 bases at V and 7 bases at J, with 11 bases in the middle. Germline assignment: CDR1 MGHRA and CDR2 YSYEKL. CDR3 length: 13 residues. In DNA form, the CDR3 reads TGCGCCAGCAGCCAAACACAGGGTGCTGGCTACACCTTC. Its protein product is CASSQTQGAGYTF.

The rearrangement uses TRBV3-1 (or the pseudogene TRBV3-2) and TRBJ1-2; D is unresolved. In germline, CDR1 is LGHDT, CDR2 YNNKEL (reference sequence). CDR3 length: 14 amino acids. V lost 0 bases to trimming and J lost 8 bases, with 13 bases between them. The CDR3 coding sequence is TGTGCCAGCAGCCAAGACGCAGATGGCAGGGGCTACACCTTC. It yields the protein CASSQDADGRGYTF.

The chain joins TRBV11-2 to TRBJ1-2, with TRBD1 matching 8 bases. This CDR3 comprises 16 residues. Germline CDR1 is SGHAT and CDR2 is FQNNGV. V dropped 5 bases and J dropped 6; count of bases not matched to a gene: 14. The CDR3 spells CASSPRTGRAYNGYTF. CDR3 DNA sequence: TGTGCCAGCAGCCCTCGGACAGGGAGGGCCTATAATGGCTACACCTTC.

The chain has TRBV21-1 and TRBJ1-1. TRBV21-1 is a pseudogene locus. The CDR3 runs to 14 residues. In nucleotides, the CDR3 is TGTGCCAGCAGCCCCGGGGGAGCGAACACTGAAGCTTTCTTT. The encoded protein is CASSPGGANTEAFF.

In DNA form, the CDR3 reads TGTGCCACCAGCAGAGATCCGGGCAGGGAGGCCGGGGAGCTGTTTTTT. Translated: CATSRDPGREAGELFF. The rearrangement uses TRBV15 and TRBJ2-2, with D possibly matching TRBD2 (6 bases). The CDR3 is 16 residues long. Germline values: CDR1 LNHNV, CDR2 YYDKDF (reference sequence). V gave up 0 bases and J gave up 6 bases, with 14 bases separating them.

The rearrangement uses TRBV5-4 and TRBJ2-1; 9 bases line up with TRBD2. The CDR3 loop spans 16 amino acids. Unmatched junction bases numbered 12, after V lost 2 bases and J lost 9 bases. The germline V gene encodes CDR1 SGHNT and CDR2 YYREEE (reference sequence). DNA of the CDR3: TGTGCCAGCAGCTTAGAGGCGGGAGGGCCTGTAAGTGAGCAGTTCTTC. Residues: CASSLEAGGPVSEQFF.

The gene calls are TRBV7-9 and TRBJ2-7; 8 bases fit TRBD2. CDR3 length equals 16 residues. V gave up 6 bases and J gave up 6 bases; unmatched junction bases: 16. Germline V gene data show CDR1 as SEHNR and CDR2 as FQNEAQ (reference sequence). CDR3 coding DNA: TGTGCCAGCAGTATTCTTCTAGCGGGCCCGACTAGCGAGCAGTACTTC. Its protein is CASSILLAGPTSEQYF.